This TCR beta chain came from a study of blood T cell repertoires in COVID-19. Original handling: Estimates of nucleated cell counts were drawn from the amplification of reference gene primers. Profiled with immunoSEQ multiplex PCR; TCRdb holds only in-frame clones, not every one. Clonal size and the V and J genes are those of that table, whereas D and trimming came from the DNA. The table records 250,000 or so clones, about 87% of them present only once. From germline, CDR1 is SGHDN and CDR2 FVKESK. V was shortened by 0 bases and J by 7 bases, with 17 bases between the two germline ends. The length of the CDR3 is 16 residues.

The V gene is TRBV14, the J gene TRBJ2-3, with D possibly matching TRBD2 (5 bases). The sequenced sample consisted of PBMCs or T cells enriched from blood (not recorded which). This TCR was recovered from a woman aged 45-59 years who had recovered from COVID-19. The CDR3 nucleotides read TGTGCCAGCAGCCAAGAAACGGGCCGGGGTATGAATACGCAGTATTTT. It translates to CASSQETGRGMNTQYF. The variable domain in full, with the rest retrieved from reference TRBV14 and TRBJ2-3, is EAGVTQFPSHSVIEKGQTVTLRCDPISGHDNLYWYRRVMGKEIKFLLHFVKESKQDESGMPNNRFLAERTGGTYSTLKVQPAELEDSGVYFCASSQETGRGMNTQYFGPGTRLTVL.